Listed below are T cell receptor beta chains from one sample, sequenced in a study of beta chain features in type 1 diabetes. Measured with immunoSEQ multiplex PCR; TCRdb has only the in-frame clones, and not every one. The repertoire holds some 270,000 clones, with under 8.5% as singletons. Sequencing was performed on central memory CD4+ T cells from blood. The receptors were gathered from a woman under 30 in good health. Both conserved end residues are part of each CDR3. The order of the fields is clone size, D gene, V gene, J gene, CDR3 protein, CDR3 DNA. A D gene is named only where the DNA matches it firmly. Rows may omit the clone size; those that give it use once, few, many or a size class.

>many|TRBD1|TRBV5-4|TRBJ1-1
CASSKYDRVGTEAFF
TGTGCCAGCAGCAAATATGACAGGGTTGGCACTGAAGCTTTCTTT
>NA|NA|TRBV29-1|TRBJ2-5
CSVDKARETQYF
TGCAGCGTTGATAAAGCTCGGGAGACCCAGTACTTC
>few|TRBD2|TRBV27|TRBJ2-3
CASSLGLAGHTDTQYF
TGTGCCAGCAGCCTCGGACTAGCGGGACACACAGATACGCAGTATTTT
>few|NA|TRBV28|TRBJ2-2
CASSLAVHTGELFF
TGTGCCAGCAGTTTGGCAGTACACACCGGGGAGCTGTTTTTT
>NA|NA|TRBV4-2|TRBJ2-2
CASSFRDAHTGELFF
TGTGCCAGCAGCTTTAGGGACGCTCACACCGGGGAGCTGTTTTTT
>few|TRBD1|TRBV19|TRBJ2-1
CASSPTGGNWNEQFF
TGTGCCAGTAGTCCTACAGGGGGCAACTGGAATGAGCAGTTCTTC
>few|NA|TRBV6-5|TRBJ2-1
CASSYRGPVYNEQFF
TGTGCCAGCAGTTACAGAGGGCCGGTATACAATGAGCAGTTCTTC
>few|NA|TRBV19|TRBJ1-5
CASNGRDNQPQHF
TGTGCCAGTAATGGCAGGGATAATCAGCCCCAGCATTTT
>NA|TRBD1|TRBV6-1|TRBJ2-1
CASTQQGIGYNEQFF
TGTGCCAGCACTCAACAGGGGATCGGGTACAATGAGCAGTTCTTC
>few|TRBD1|TRBV7-2|TRBJ2-5
CASSFPTGTAETQYF
TGTGCCAGCAGCTTCCCGACAGGGACAGCAGAGACCCAGTACTTC
>few|NA|TRBV5-4|TRBJ1-4
CASSLGKATNEKLFF
TGTGCCAGCAGCTTGGGAAAGGCAACTAATGAAAAACTGTTTTTT
>NA|NA|TRBV29-1|TRBJ1-2
CSVQEKSRVSNYGYTF
TGCAGCGTTCAGGAGAAGTCGAGAGTTTCTAACTATGGCTACACCTTC
>many|TRBD2|TRBV19|TRBJ2-7
CASRPGLGYYEQYF
TGTGCCAGTAGGCCGGGACTAGGGTACTACGAGCAGTACTTC
>NA|NA|TRBV25-1|TRBJ1-4
CASSEFGTQVRGKLFF
TGTGCCAGCAGTGAATTTGGAACACAGGTTAGGGGAAAACTGTTTTTT
>NA|TRBD2|TRBV7-2|TRBJ2-1
CASSLALAGAHNEQFF
TGTGCCAGCAGCTTGGCACTAGCGGGGGCCCACAATGAGCAGTTCTTC
>few|TRBD1|TRBV7-3|TRBJ2-2
CASSFQGVNTGELFF
TGTGCCAGCAGCTTCCAGGGGGTAAACACCGGGGAGCTGTTTTTT
>NA|NA|TRBV14|TRBJ1-1
CASSQDQVYTEAFF
TGTGCCAGCAGCCAAGATCAGGTCTATACTGAAGCTTTCTTT
>few|NA|TRBV19|TRBJ2-2
CASKLKGGELFF
TGTGCCAGTAAGCTCAAGGGCGGGGAGCTGTTTTTT